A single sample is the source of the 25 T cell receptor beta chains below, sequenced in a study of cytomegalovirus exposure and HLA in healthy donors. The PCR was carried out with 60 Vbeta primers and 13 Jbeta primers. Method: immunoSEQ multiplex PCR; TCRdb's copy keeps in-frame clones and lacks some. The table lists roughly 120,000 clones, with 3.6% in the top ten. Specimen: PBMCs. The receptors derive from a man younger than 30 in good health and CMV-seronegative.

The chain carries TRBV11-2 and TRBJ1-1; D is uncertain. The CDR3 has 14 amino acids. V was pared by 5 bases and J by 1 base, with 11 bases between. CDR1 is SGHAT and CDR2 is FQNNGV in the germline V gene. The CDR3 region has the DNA TGTGCCAGCAGCCCGAACCGGTGGAACACTGAAGCTTTCTTT. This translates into CASSPNRWNTEAFF.

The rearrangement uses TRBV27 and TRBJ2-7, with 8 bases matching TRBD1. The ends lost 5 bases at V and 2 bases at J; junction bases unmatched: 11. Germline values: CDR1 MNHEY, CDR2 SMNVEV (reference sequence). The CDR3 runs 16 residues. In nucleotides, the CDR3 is TGTGCCAGCAGTACAGTTAGGACAGGGATGACCTACGAGCAGTACTTC. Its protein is CASSTVRTGMTYEQYF.

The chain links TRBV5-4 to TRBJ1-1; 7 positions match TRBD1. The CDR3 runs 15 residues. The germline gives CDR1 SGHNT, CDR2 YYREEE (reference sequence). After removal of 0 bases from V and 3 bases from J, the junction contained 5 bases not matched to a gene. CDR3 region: CASSLGDRADTEAFF. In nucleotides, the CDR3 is TGTGCCAGCAGCTTGGGAGACAGGGCGGACACTGAAGCTTTCTTT.

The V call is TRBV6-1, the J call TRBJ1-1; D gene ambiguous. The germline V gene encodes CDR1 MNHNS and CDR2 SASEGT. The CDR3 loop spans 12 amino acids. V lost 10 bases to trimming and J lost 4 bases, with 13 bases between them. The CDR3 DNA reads TGTGCCATTACCCTACAGTTCACTGAAGCTTTCTTT. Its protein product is CAITLQFTEAFF.

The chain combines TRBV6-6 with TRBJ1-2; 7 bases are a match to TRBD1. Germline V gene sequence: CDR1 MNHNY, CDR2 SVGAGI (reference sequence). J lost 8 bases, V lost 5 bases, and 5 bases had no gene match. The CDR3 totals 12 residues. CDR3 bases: TGTGCCAGCAGTCTTGGACAGGAGGGCTACACCTTC. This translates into CASSLGQEGYTF.

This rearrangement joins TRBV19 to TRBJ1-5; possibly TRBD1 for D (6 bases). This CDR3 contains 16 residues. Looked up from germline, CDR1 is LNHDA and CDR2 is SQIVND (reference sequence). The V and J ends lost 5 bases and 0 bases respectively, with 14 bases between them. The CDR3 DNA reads TGTGCCAGTAGTTCGGGGACAACTTATAGCAATCAGCCCCAGCATTTT. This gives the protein CASSSGTTYSNQPQHF. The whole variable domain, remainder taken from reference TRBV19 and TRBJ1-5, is DGGITQSPKYLFRKEGQNVTLSCEQNLNHDAMYWYRQDPGQGLRLIYYSQIVNDFQKGDIAEGYSVSREKKESFPLTVTSAQKNPTAFYLCASSSGTTYSNQPQHFGDGTRLSIL.

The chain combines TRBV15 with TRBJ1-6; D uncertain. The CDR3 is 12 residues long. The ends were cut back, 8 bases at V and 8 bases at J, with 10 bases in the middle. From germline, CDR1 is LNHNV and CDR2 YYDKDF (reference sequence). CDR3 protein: CATRGLDSPLHF. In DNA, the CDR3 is TGTGCCACCCGGGGATTAGATTCACCCCTCCACTTT.

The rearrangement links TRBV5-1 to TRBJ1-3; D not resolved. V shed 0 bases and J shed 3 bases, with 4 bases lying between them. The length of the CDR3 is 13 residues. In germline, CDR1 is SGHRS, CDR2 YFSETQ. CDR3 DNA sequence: TGCGCCAGCAGCTTGGACAGTGGAAACACCATATATTTT. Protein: CASSLDSGNTIYF.

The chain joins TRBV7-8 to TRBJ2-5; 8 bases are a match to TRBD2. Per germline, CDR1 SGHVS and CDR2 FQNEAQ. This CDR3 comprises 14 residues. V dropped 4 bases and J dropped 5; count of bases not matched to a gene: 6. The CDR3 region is CASSSGGLRETQYF. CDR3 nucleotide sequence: TGTGCCAGCAGCTCGGGGGGGCTACGGGAGACCCAGTACTTC. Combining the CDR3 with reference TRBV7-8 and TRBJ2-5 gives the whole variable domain GAGVSQSPRYKVAKRGQDVALRCDPISGHVSLFWYQQALGQGPEFLTYFQNEAQLDKSGLPSDRFFAERPEGSVSTLKIQRTQQEDSAVYLCASSSGGLRETQYFGPGTRLLVL.

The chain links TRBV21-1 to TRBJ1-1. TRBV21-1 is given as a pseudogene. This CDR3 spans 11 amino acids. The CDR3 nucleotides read TGTGCCAGCACCTTTACTTTAAAAGCTTTCTTT. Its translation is CASTFTLKAFF.

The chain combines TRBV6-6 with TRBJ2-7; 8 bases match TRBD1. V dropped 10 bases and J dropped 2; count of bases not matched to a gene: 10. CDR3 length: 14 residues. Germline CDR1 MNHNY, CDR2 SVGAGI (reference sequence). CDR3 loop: CATRKGQVTYEQYF. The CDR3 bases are TGTGCCACGCGCAAGGGACAGGTGACCTACGAGCAGTACTTC.

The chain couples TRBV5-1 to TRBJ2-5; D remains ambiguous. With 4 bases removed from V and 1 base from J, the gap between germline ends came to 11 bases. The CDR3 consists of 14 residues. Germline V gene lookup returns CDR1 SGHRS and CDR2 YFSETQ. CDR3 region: CASSPSSGQETQYF. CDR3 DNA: TGCGCCAGCAGCCCCTCGTCGGGCCAAGAGACCCAGTACTTC.

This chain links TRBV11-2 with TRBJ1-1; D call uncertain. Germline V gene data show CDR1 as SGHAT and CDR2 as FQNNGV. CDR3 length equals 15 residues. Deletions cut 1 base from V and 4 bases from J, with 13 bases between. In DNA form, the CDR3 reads TGTGCCAGCAGCTTAGCCCTGGGAGGCATCACTGAAGCTTTCTTT. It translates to CASSLALGGITEAFF.

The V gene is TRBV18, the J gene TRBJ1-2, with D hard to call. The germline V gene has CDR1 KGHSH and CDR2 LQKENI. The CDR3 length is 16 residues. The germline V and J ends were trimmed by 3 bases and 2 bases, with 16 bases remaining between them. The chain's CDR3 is CASSPVGNGENYGYTF. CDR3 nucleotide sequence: TGTGCCAGCTCACCGGTTGGGAACGGGGAAAACTATGGCTACACCTTC.

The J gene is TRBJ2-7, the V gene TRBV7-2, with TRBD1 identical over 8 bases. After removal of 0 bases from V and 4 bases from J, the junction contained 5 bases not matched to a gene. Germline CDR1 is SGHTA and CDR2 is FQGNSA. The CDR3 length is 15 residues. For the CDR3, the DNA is TGTGCCAGCAGCTTAGCGGGGACAGGTGGTTACGAGCAGTACTTC. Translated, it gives CASSLAGTGGYEQYF.

CDR3 residues: CASSLNNLYGYTF. CDR3 coding DNA: TGTGCCAGCAGTTTAAACAATCTCTATGGCTACACCTTC. The chain uses TRBV27 and TRBJ1-2, with D unresolved. The CDR3 consists of 13 residues. V dropped 2 bases and J dropped 4 bases, with 8 bases sitting between them. Looked up from germline, CDR1 is MNHEY and CDR2 is SMNVEV (reference sequence).

The CDR3 DNA is TGTGCCACCGCTCGGCGGGGATCGAACTATGGCTACACCTTC. This gives the protein CATARRGSNYGYTF. The V call is TRBV6-5, the J call TRBJ1-2; D not resolved. This CDR3 region has 14 residues. With 10 bases removed from V and 2 bases from J, the gap between germline ends came to 17 bases. Germline lookup yields CDR1 MNHEY and CDR2 SVGAGI.

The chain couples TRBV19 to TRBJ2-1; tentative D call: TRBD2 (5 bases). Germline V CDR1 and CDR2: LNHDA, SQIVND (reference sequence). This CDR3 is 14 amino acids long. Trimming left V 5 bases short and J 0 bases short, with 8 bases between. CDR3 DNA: TGTGCCAGTAGTCGAGGGAGCTCCTACAATGAGCAGTTCTTC. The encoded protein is CASSRGSSYNEQFF. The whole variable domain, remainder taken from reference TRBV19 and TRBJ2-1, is DGGITQSPKYLFRKEGQNVTLSCEQNLNHDAMYWYRQDPGQGLRLIYYSQIVNDFQKGDIAEGYSVSREKKESFPLTVTSAQKNPTAFYLCASSRGSSYNEQFFGPGTRLTVL.

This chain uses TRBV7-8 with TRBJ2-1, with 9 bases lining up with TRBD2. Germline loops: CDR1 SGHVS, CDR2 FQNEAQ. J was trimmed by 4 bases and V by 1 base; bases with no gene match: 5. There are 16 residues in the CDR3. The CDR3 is CASSLVASGVYNEQFF. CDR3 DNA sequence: TGTGCCAGCAGCTTAGTGGCTAGCGGGGTTTACAATGAGCAGTTCTTC. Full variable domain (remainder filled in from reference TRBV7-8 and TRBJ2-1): GAGVSQSPRYKVAKRGQDVALRCDPISGHVSLFWYQQALGQGPEFLTYFQNEAQLDKSGLPSDRFFAERPEGSVSTLKIQRTQQEDSAVYLCASSLVASGVYNEQFFGPGTRLTVL.

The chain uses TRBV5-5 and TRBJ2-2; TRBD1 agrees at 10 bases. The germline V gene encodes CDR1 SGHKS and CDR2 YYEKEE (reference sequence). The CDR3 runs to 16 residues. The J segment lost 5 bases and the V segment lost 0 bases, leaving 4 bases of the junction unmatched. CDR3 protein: CASSLAGTGATGELFF. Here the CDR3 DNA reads TGTGCCAGCAGCTTGGCCGGGACAGGGGCGACCGGGGAGCTGTTTTTT.

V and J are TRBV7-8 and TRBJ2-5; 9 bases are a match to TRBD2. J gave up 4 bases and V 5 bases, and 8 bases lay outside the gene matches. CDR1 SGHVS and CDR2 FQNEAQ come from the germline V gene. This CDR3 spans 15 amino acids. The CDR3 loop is CASSLLSGSGETQYF. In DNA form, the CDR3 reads TGTGCCAGCAGCCTTCTTAGCGGGAGTGGAGAGACCCAGTACTTC.

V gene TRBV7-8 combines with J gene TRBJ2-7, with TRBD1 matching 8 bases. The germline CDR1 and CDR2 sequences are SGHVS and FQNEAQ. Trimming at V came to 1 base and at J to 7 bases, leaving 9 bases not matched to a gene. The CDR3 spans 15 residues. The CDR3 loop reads CASSLDPGQGKEQYF. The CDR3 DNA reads TGTGCCAGCAGCTTAGATCCAGGACAGGGTAAGGAGCAGTACTTC. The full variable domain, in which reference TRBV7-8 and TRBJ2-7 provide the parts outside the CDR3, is GAGVSQSPRYKVAKRGQDVALRCDPISGHVSLFWYQQALGQGPEFLTYFQNEAQLDKSGLPSDRFFAERPEGSVSTLKIQRTQQEDSAVYLCASSLDPGQGKEQYFGPGTRLTVT.

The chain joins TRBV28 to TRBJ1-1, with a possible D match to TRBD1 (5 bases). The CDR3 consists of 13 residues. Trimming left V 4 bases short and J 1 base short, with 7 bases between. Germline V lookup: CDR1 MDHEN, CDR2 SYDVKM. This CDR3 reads CASSWGENTEAFF. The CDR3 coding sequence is TGTGCCAGCAGTTGGGGCGAGAACACTGAAGCTTTCTTT. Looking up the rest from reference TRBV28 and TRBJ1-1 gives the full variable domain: DVKVTQSSRYLVKRTGEKVFLECVQDMDHENMFWYRQDPGLGLRLIYFSYDVKMKEKGDIPEGYSVSREKKERFSLILESASTNQTSMYLCASSWGENTEAFFGQGTRLTVV.

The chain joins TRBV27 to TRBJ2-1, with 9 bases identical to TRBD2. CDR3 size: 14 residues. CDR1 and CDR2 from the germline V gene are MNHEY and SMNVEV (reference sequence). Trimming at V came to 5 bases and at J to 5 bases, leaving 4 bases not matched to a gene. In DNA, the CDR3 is TGTGCCAGCAGTGCAGCGGGGGGTAACAATGAGCAGTTCTTC. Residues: CASSAAGGNNEQFF.

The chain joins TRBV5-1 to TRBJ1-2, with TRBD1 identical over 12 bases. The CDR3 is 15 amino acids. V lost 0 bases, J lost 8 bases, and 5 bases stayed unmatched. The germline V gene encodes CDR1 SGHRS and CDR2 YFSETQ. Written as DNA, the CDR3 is TGCGCCAGCAGCTTGGAGCCGGGACAGGGGGCAGGCTACACCTTC. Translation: CASSLEPGQGAGYTF.